This T cell receptor (beta chain) comes out of a study of blood T cells in healthy people across ages. The study's findings and limits: Unsorted PBMCs blocked a conclusive comparison of naive and antigen-experienced cells. The fall in TCR beta diversity per million T cells was roughly linear with age.

Roughly 9 milliliters of peripheral blood were drawn from each donor. Regarding this clonotype: Its specificity is unknown.

Together with a sample-barcoded 5' primer, a J-beta primer mix was included in a second PCR lasting about 6 to 11 cycles. One entry per CDR3 protein results from TCRdb running MiXCR on the 5' RACE reads. Among about 730,000 distinct CDR3 sequences listed, roughly 45% were seen once. CDR3 length equals 13 residues. V was cut by 7 bases and J by 5 bases, with 14 bases left in between. This clonotype originated in a woman aged 55-75 years in good health. Sequenced input: blood. The V call is TRBV12-3 or TRBV12-4, the J call TRBJ1-1; D is possibly TRBD1 (5 bases). This CDR3 is CASMGRGATEAFF. The CDR3 DNA is TGTGCCAGCATGGGCCGTGGGGCTACTGAAGCTTTCTTT.